The next 10 T cell receptor beta chains were all read from a single sample in a study of OX40 agonist ivuxolimab in advanced cancers. TCRdb keeps only in-frame clones here, not all; method: immunoSEQ multiplex PCR. The data hold about 79,000 clones, with 80% to 90% observed a single time. The material sequenced was CD4+ or CD8+ T cells sorted from blood, taken in a trial of the OX40 agonist ivuxolimab. The source of these receptors is an adult with an advanced solid tumor such as melanoma, head and neck, liver or kidney cancer.

The CDR3 spells CASSSRGGQDPNQPQHF. The CDR3 coding sequence is TGTGCCAGCAGTTCCCGGGGTGGGCAGGATCCCAATCAGCCCCAGCATTTT. The chain employs TRBV2 and TRBJ1-5, with D unclear. V shed 5 bases and J shed 3 bases, with 20 bases lying between them. From germline, CDR1 is SNHLY and CDR2 FYNNEI. This CDR3 has 17 residues.

CDR3: CATRQDRVRPFF. The CDR3 region has the DNA TGTGCCACCCGACAGGACAGGGTGAGGCCTTTCTTT. This chain joins TRBV6-5 and TRBJ1-1; the match to TRBD1 covers 8 bases. CDR3 size: 12 residues. The germline CDR1 and CDR2 sequences are MNHEY and SVGAGI. J gave up 12 bases and V 10 bases, and 13 bases lay outside the gene matches.

V usage is TRBV5-6 and J usage is TRBJ1-5; D not certain. V lost 0 bases to trimming and J lost 3 bases, with 7 bases between them. The CDR3 totals 14 residues. From germline, CDR1 is SGHDT and CDR2 YYEEEE. In DNA form, the CDR3 reads TGTGCCAGCAGCTTGGGCCAGGTCAATCAGCCCCAGCATTTT. Encoded protein: CASSLGQVNQPQHF.

V usage is TRBV7-6 and J usage is TRBJ2-3, with D unclear. Germline V gives CDR1 SGHVS, CDR2 FNYEAQ. The CDR3 is 12 amino acids. Trimming took off 1 base at V and 4 bases at J, with 3 bases between the two ends. CDR3 protein: CASSLEADTQYF. The CDR3 nucleotides are TGTGCCAGCAGCTTAGAGGCAGATACGCAGTATTTT.

The rearrangement links TRBV18 to TRBJ1-1; the D gene is possibly TRBD1 (6 bases). Trimming removed 6 bases from V and 3 bases from J, with 17 bases in between. The germline gives CDR1 KGHSH, CDR2 LQKENI. CDR3 length: 15 residues. The DNA for the CDR3 is TGTGCCAGCTCCCCAGGTGGGGGCAGAGACACTGAAGCTTTCTTT. Amino acids: CASSPGGGRDTEAFF.

The chain employs TRBV5-1 and TRBJ2-1; 8 positions match TRBD2. The CDR3 covers 14 residues. Germline lookup yields CDR1 SGHRS and CDR2 YFSETQ. V lost 0 bases and J lost 9; bases outside the gene matches: 5. The DNA of the CDR3 is TGCGCCAGCAGCTTGGACGGCGGGAGGTCTGAGCAGTTCTTC. The encoded protein is CASSLDGGRSEQFF.

The chain joins TRBV2 to TRBJ2-5; 8 positions agree with TRBD2. CDR1 and CDR2 from the germline V gene are SNHLY and FYNNEI. V lost 5 bases, J lost 5 bases, and 4 bases stayed unmatched. The CDR3 is 13 amino acids. The CDR3 DNA reads TGTGCCAGCAGTCCGAGACTAGCGGAGACCCAGTACTTC. Translation: CASSPRLAETQYF.

The chain carries TRBV29-1 and TRBJ2-3; a weak D match, TRBD2 (5 bases). The V and J ends lost 2 bases and 4 bases respectively, with 7 bases between them. The length of the CDR3 is 12 residues. Germline lookup yields CDR1 SQVTM and CDR2 ANQGSEA. The CDR3: CSVEWGADTQYF. The CDR3 coding sequence is TGCAGCGTTGAATGGGGAGCAGATACGCAGTATTTT.

J is TRBJ2-1 and V is TRBV18; D possibly corresponds to TRBD2 (5 bases). Germline lookup yields CDR1 KGHSH and CDR2 LQKENI. V lost 3 bases to trimming and J lost 5 bases, with 11 bases between them. The length of the CDR3 is 14 residues. CDR3 nucleotide sequence: TGTGCCAGCTCACCGCGGACTGGGAACAATGAGCAGTTCTTC. Translated: CASSPRTGNNEQFF.

This clone occurred a few times. The chain is built from TRBV18 and TRBJ2-3; tentative D call: TRBD2 (5 bases). Germline V gene data show CDR1 as KGHSH and CDR2 as LQKENI. Trimming pared 4 bases from V and 3 bases from J, leaving 11 bases between. The CDR3 spans 14 residues. The CDR3 region has the DNA TGTGCCAGCTCACTGACGACTACTACAGATACGCAGTATTTT. The encoded protein is CASSLTTTTDTQYF.